This T cell receptor (beta chain) originates from a study of neurological immune-mediated disorders. Study-wide points: HTLV-1-associated myelopathy led in TCR clonal expansion, while multiple sclerosis ranked lowest, below healthy controls.

The time point is: technical triplicate 3. As for this clonotype: Its antigen is not identified.

5'RACE with 10-nucleotide random UMIs generated the cDNA. TCRdb re-derived calls from the 5' RACE reads in MiXCR, one entry per CDR3 protein. The table lists nearly 30,000 distinct CDR3 sequences, about 16% of them singletons, with almost 5% in the top ten. V dropped 3 bases and J dropped 3 bases, with 6 bases sitting between them. CDR1 and CDR2 (germline): MGHDK, SYGVNS. The CDR3 contains 13 residues. The sample comprised CD4+ T cells from blood. This TCR derives from a female donor with HTLV-1-associated myelopathy (HAM/TSP). The chain recombines TRBV25-1 with TRBJ2-4, with D maybe TRBD2 (5 bases). The CDR3 nucleotides are TGTGCCAGCAGTGACCGGGACAAAAACATTCAGTACTTC. Its translation: CASSDRDKNIQYF.